Sequencing of this TCR beta chain was carried out in a study of T cell repertoires in cytomegalovirus infection. TCRdb called the reads again in MiXCR, with one record for every CDR3 protein. The sample records 250,000 or so distinct CDR3 sequences, over 15% being singletons. The CDR3 runs 17 residues. V was shortened by 1 base and J by 1 base, with 16 bases between the two germline ends. Per the germline V gene, CDR1 is MDHEN and CDR2 is SYDVKM. This clonotype has a count of ten or more. V gene TRBV28 combines with J gene TRBJ1-2, with D unclear. The specimen was CD8+ T cells from PBMCs. This TCR was recovered from a human donor in good health (CMV status not recorded). Some clones in this sample may be carry-over from other donors' samples. The CDR3 spells CASSLSILDDDNYGYTF. The CDR3 DNA is TGTGCCAGCAGTTTATCCATCCTTGACGATGATAACTATGGCTACACCTTC.